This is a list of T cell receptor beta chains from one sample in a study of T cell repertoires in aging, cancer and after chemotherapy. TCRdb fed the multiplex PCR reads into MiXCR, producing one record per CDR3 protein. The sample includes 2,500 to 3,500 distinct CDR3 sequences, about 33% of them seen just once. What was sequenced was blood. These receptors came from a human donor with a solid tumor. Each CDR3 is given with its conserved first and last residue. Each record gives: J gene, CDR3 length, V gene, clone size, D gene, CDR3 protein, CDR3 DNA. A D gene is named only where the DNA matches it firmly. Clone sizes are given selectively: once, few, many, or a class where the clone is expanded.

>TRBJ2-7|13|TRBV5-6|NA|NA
CASSLDRSYEQYF
TGTGCCAGCAGCTTGGACAGATCCTACGAGCAGTACTTC
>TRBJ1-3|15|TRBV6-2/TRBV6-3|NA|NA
CASSYLSPPGNTIYF
TGTGCCAGCAGTTACCTTTCGCCCCCTGGAAACACCATATATTTT
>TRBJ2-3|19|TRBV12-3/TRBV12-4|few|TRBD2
CASSLYRGLAGGITDTQYF
TGTGCCAGCAGTCTATATAGGGGACTAGCGGGGGGGATCACAGATACGCAGTATTTT
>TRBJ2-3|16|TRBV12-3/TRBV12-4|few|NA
CASSPYRGGGTDTQYF
TGTGCCAGCAGTCCCTATAGGGGGGGGGGCACAGATACGCAGTATTTT
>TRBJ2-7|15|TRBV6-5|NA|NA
CASRMGGGRVYEQYF
TGTGCCAGCAGGATGGGGGGGGGCAGGGTTTACGAGCAGTACTTC
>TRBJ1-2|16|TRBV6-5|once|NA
CASGKPPRGSGYGYTF
TGTGCCAGCGGAAAACCCCCCCGCGGTTCGGGCTATGGCTACACCTTC
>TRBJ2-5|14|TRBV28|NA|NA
CASSLRQLQETQYF
TGTGCCAGCAGTTTAAGGCAGCTCCAAGAGACCCAGTACTTC
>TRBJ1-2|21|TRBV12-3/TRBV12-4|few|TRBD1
CASSLVVNGWRTGDFEDGYTF
TGTGCCAGCAGTTTAGTGGTGAATGGTTGGAGGACAGGGGACTTTGAGGATGGCTACACCTTC
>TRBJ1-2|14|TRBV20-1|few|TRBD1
CSAAPGQGAYGYTF
TGCAGTGCTGCCCCCGGGCAGGGGGCCTATGGCTACACCTTC
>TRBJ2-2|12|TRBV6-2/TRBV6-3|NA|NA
CASSYTTGELFF
TGTGCCAGCAGTTACACTACCGGGGAGCTGTTTTTT
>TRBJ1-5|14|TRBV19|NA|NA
CASRGNRDNQPQHF
TGTGCCAGTAGGGGCAACAGGGACAATCAGCCCCAGCATTTT
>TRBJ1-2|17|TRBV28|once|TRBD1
CASSLFHPGQGSGGYTF
TGTGCCAGCAGTTTATTTCACCCGGGACAGGGCAGTGGTGGCTACACCTTC
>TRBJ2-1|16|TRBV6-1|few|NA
CASSVTDVGANNEQFF
TGTGCCAGCAGTGTGACAGACGTAGGGGCAAACAATGAGCAGTTCTTC
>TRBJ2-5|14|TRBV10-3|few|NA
CAISQGRQRETQYF
TGTGCCATCAGTCAGGGAAGGCAGCGAGAGACCCAGTACTTC
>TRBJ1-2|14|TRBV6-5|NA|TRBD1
CASWTGGGSYGYTF
TGTGCCAGCTGGACAGGGGGGGGTAGCTATGGCTACACCTTC
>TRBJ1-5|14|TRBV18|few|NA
CASSPAILNQPQHF
TGTGCCAGCTCACCTGCAATCCTCAATCAGCCCCAGCATTTT
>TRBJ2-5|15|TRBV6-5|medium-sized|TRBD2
CATISRRTRRETQYF
TGTGCCACCATCTCCCGTAGGACTAGGAGGGAGACCCAGTACTTC
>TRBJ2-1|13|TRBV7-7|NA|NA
CASSLGGPNEQFF
TGTGCTAGCAGCTTAGGGGGACCGAATGAGCAGTTCTTC
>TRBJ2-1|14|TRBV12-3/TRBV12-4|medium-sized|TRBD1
CAGSGQGSYNEQFF
TGTGCCGGCTCCGGACAGGGATCCTACAATGAGCAGTTCTTC
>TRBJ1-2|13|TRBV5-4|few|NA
CASSRTGNYGYTF
TGTGCCAGCAGCAGGACGGGTAACTATGGCTACACCTTC
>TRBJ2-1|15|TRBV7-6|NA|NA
CASRSTASYINEQFF
TGTGCCAGCAGATCGACAGCCTCCTATATCAATGAGCAGTTCTTC
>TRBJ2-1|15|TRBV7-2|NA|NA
CASSPRAGPYNEQFF
TGTGCCAGCAGCCCAAGGGCAGGACCCTACAATGAGCAGTTCTTC
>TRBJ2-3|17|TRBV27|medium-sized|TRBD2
CASSPAGLAGAVDTQYF
TGTGCCAGCAGTCCCGCAGGACTAGCGGGGGCCGTTGATACGCAGTATTTT
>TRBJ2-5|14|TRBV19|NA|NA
CASSSRDIQETQYF
TGTGCCAGTAGTTCCCGGGACATCCAAGAGACCCAGTACTTC
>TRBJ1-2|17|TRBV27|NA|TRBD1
CASSFRRGTGVGYGYTF
TGTGCCAGCAGTTTCCGAAGGGGGACAGGCGTGGGCTATGGCTACACCTTC
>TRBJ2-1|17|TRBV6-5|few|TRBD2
CASSYPVTSGGRNEQFF
TGTGCCAGCAGTTACCCGGTGACTAGCGGGGGGAGGAATGAGCAGTTCTTC
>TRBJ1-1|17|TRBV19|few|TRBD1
CASSTNQGGRRISEAFF
TGTGCCAGTAGTACAAATCAGGGGGGGAGGCGAATCTCTGAAGCTTTCTTT
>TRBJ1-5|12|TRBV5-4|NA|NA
CASSLQGQPQHF
TGTGCCAGCAGCTTGCAGGGACAGCCCCAGCATTTT
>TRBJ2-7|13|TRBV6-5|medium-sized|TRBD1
CASSRQGKYEQYF
TGTGCCAGCAGTCGACAGGGGAAATACGAGCAGTACTTC
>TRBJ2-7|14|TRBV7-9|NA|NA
CASSLGYAVKEQYF
TGTGCCAGCAGCTTAGGGTACGCGGTTAAAGAGCAGTACTTC
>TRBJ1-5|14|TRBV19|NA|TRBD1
CASSIGTGNQPQHF
TGTGCCAGTAGTATAGGGACAGGGAATCAGCCCCAGCATTTT
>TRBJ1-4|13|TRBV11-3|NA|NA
CASSWKGMEKLFF
TGTGCCAGCTCCTGGAAAGGGATGGAAAAACTGTTTTTT
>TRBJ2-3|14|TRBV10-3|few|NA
CASTTPTSTDTQYF
TGTGCCAGTACGACTCCGACTAGCACAGATACGCAGTATTTT
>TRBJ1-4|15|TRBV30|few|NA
CAWSVPMTAGEKLFF
TGTGCCTGGAGTGTACCGATGACAGCTGGAGAAAAACTGTTTTTT
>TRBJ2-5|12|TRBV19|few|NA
CASRNPQETQYF
TGTGCCAGTAGGAATCCCCAAGAGACCCAGTACTTC
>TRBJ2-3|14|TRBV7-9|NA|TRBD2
CASSSPLGEGTQYF
TGTGCCAGCAGCTCACCCCTCGGGGAGGGTACGCAGTATTTT
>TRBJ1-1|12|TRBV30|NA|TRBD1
CAWDRAGTEAFF
TGTGCCTGGGACAGGGCAGGAACTGAAGCTTTCTTT
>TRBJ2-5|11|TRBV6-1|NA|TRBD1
CASGQVETQYF
TGTGCCAGCGGACAGGTAGAGACCCAGTACTTC
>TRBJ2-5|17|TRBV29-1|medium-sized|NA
CSVGRIPDGGGKETQYF
TGCAGCGTTGGAAGGATCCCCGACGGGGGCGGGAAAGAGACCCAGTACTTC
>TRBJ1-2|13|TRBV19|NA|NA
CASSISRGYGYTF
TGTGCCAGTAGTATTAGCAGGGGATATGGCTACACCTTC
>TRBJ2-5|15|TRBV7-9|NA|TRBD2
CASSLGTSATETQYF
TGTGCCAGCAGCCTTGGGACTAGCGCGACTGAGACCCAGTACTTC